The source of this TCR beta chain is a study of T cells in tuberculosis. In regard to this clone: As yet, its antigen is unknown.

CDR3 length equals 15 residues. Germline assignment: CDR1 SGHAT and CDR2 FQNNGV. V lost 4 bases, J lost 2 bases, and 13 bases lay in between. Time point: new active TB diagnosis, blood taken before or within 7 days of starting treatment. Profiling relied on immunoSEQ multiplex PCR, and the TCRdb table lists in-frame clones only, not all of them. The sample has under 50,000 clones; 94% are singletons. General observations from the study: Selection depended on which cryopreserved specimens were available.

The material sequenced was PBMCs, taken at tuberculosis diagnosis. This sequence joins TRBV11-2 and TRBJ2-3; TRBD2 is a possible D gene (5 bases). The receptor was isolated from an adult with tuberculosis. In DNA, the CDR3 is TGTGCCAGCAGCTCCCGAGCGGACCCCACAGATACGCAGTATTTT. Amino acid sequence: CASSSRADPTDTQYF.